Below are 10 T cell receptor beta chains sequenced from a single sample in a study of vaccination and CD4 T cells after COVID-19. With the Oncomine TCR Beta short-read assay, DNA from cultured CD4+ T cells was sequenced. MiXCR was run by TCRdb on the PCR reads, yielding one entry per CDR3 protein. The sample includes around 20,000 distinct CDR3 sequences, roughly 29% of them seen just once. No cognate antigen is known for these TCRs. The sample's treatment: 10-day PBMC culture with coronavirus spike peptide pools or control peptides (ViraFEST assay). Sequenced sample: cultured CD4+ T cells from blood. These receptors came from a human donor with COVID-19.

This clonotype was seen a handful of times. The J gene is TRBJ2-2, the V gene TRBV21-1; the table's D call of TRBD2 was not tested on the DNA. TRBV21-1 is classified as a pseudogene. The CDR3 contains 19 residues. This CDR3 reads CASSKAWGLAGGPTGELFF. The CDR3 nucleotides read TGTGCCAGCAGCAAAGCCTGGGGACTAGCGGGGGGCCCCACCGGGGAGCTGTTTTTT.

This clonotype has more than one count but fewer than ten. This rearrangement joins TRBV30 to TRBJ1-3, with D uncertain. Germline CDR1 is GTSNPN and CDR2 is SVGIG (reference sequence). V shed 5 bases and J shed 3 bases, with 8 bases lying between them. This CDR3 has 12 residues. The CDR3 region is CAWGPGGNTIYF. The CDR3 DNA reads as TGTGCCTGGGGCCCGGGTGGAAACACCATATATTTT.

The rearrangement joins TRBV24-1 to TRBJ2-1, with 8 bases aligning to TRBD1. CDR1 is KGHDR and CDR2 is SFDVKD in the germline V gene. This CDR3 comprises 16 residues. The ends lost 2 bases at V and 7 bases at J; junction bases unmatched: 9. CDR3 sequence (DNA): TGTGCCACCAGTGATTACGGGACAGGAGAGTTGAATGAGCAGTTCTTC. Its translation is CATSDYGTGELNEQFF.

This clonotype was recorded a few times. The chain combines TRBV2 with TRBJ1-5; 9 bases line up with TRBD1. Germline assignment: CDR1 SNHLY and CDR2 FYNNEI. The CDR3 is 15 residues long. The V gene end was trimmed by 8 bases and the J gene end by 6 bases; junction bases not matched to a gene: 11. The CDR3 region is CASAAGTGLLQPQHF. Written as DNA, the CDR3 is TGTGCCAGCGCCGCCGGGACAGGGCTCCTTCAGCCCCAGCATTTT.

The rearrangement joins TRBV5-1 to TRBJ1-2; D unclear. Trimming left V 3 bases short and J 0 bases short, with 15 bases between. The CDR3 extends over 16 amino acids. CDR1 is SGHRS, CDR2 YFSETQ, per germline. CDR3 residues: CASSSGPNSANYGYTF. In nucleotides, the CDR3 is TGCGCCAGCAGCTCAGGACCGAACTCAGCTAACTATGGCTACACCTTC.

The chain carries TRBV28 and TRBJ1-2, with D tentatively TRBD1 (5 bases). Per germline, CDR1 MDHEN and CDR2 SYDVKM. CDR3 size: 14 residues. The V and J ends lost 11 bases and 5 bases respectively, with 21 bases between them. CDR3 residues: CAGAGGGSSYGYTF. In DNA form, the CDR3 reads TGTGCCGGGGCTGGGGGTGGCAGTTCTTATGGCTACACCTTC.

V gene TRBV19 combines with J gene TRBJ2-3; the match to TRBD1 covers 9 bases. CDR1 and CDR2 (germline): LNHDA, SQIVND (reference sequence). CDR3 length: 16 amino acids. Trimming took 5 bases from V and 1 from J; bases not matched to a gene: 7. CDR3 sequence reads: CASSSPRTGGTDTQYF. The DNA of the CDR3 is TGTGCCAGTAGTTCTCCCCGGACAGGGGGCACAGATACGCAGTATTTT.

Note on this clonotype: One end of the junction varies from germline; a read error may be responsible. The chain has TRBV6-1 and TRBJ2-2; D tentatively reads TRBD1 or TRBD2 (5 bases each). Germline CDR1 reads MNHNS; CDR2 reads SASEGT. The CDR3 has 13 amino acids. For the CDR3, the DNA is TGTGCCAGCAATGAATTGGGGGCCGGGGAGCTGTTTTTT. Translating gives CASNELGAGELFF.

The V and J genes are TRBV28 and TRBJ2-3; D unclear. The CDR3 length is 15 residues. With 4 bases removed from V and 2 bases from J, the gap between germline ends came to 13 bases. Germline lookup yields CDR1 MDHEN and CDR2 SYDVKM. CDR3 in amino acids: CASSSYPTTTDTQYF. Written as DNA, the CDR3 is TGTGCCAGCAGTTCATATCCAACGACCACAGATACGCAGTATTTT.

CDR3 amino acids: CATNRGRLQNTEAFF. Written as DNA, the CDR3 is TGTGCCACCAACCGGGGACGTCTGCAGAACACTGAAGCTTTCTTT. The rearrangement joins TRBV15 to TRBJ1-1, with D possibly being TRBD1 (5 bases). The V end lost 7 bases, the J end lost 1 base, and 16 bases lay between the germline ends. This CDR3 has 15 amino acids. From germline, CDR1 is LNHNV and CDR2 YYDKDF (reference sequence).